These 25 T cell receptor beta chains were sequenced from one sample in a study of cytomegalovirus exposure and HLA in healthy donors. The PCR made use of 60 Vbeta and 13 Jbeta primers. Clones were sequenced by immunoSEQ multiplex PCR, and TCRdb holds only the in-frame ones, with some missing. The sample spans tens of thousands of clones; the ten largest clones claim approximately 2.7%. The sequenced sample consisted of PBMCs. These receptors came from a middle-aged man in good health and CMV-seronegative.

V and J are TRBV15 and TRBJ2-2, with TRBD1 as a possible D gene (6 bases). V dropped 0 bases and J dropped 4 bases, with 9 bases sitting between them. Germline CDR1 LNHNV, CDR2 YYDKDF (reference sequence). The CDR3 totals 15 residues. The CDR3 here is CATSRDNRATGELFF. The CDR3 nucleotides are TGTGCCACCAGCAGAGATAACAGGGCCACCGGGGAGCTGTTTTTT.

The rearrangement links TRBV6-6 to TRBJ2-3, with a tentative D call TRBD2 (5 bases). Germline V gene lookup returns CDR1 MNHNY and CDR2 SVGAGI (reference sequence). V gave up 8 bases and J gave up 4 bases, with 13 bases separating them. CDR3 length: 13 amino acids. The chain's CDR3 is CASVSPGSDTQYF. CDR3 bases: TGTGCCAGCGTCTCCCCGGGGTCAGATACGCAGTATTTT.

The chain links TRBV9 to TRBJ1-1, with TRBD1 matching over 9 bases. This CDR3 region has 14 residues. Trimming cost V 4 bases and J 5 bases; bases outside gene matches: 6. Germline CDR1 is SGDLS and CDR2 is YYNGEE. The CDR3 region is CASSSRTGVTEAFF. DNA for the CDR3: TGTGCCAGCAGCTCCAGGACAGGGGTAACTGAAGCTTTCTTT.

The chain links TRBV30 to TRBJ1-1; TRBD1 matches at 7 bases. CDR1 GTSNPN and CDR2 SVGIG come from the germline V gene (reference sequence). With V trimmed by 2 bases and J by 7 bases, 10 bases remained unmatched. CDR3 length: 14 residues. The CDR3 here is CAWSQQGRGSEAFF. In DNA, the CDR3 is TGTGCCTGGAGTCAACAGGGGCGGGGAAGTGAAGCTTTCTTT.

The chain is built from TRBV12-5 and TRBJ1-3; no firm D call. Germline V CDR1 and CDR2: LGHNT, FRNRAP. The CDR3 extends over 12 amino acids. With 5 bases removed from V and 7 bases from J, the gap between germline ends came to 9 bases. The CDR3 DNA reads TGTGCTAGTGGTCCTGACACCAACACCATATATTTT. Protein sequence: CASGPDTNTIYF.

This chain uses TRBV7-2 with TRBJ1-3; a possible D gene is TRBD1 (5 bases). The germline V gene has CDR1 SGHTA and CDR2 FQGNSA. The CDR3 runs 15 residues. V was trimmed by 3 bases and J by 2 bases, leaving 11 bases between them. The CDR3 bases are TGTGCCAGCAGCTTCACAACCAGGGCTGGAAACACCATATATTTT. This translates into CASSFTTRAGNTIYF.

This chain connects TRBV6-1 to TRBJ1-2; tentative D call: TRBD1 (6 bases). The germline V gene encodes CDR1 MNHNS and CDR2 SASEGT. This CDR3 is 14 amino acids long. Trimming removed 6 bases from V and 4 bases from J, with 15 bases in between. CDR3 loop: CASRRNGTPYGYTF. The CDR3 DNA sequence: TGTGCCAGCAGGCGAAACGGGACACCCTATGGCTACACCTTC.

The chain employs TRBV6-5 and TRBJ1-2, with 9 bases that match TRBD1. In germline, CDR1 is MNHEY, CDR2 SVGAGI. The V gene end was trimmed by 8 bases and the J gene end by 6 bases; junction bases not matched to a gene: 10. The CDR3 totals 14 residues. This CDR3 is CASVQTGGMDGYTF. In DNA, the CDR3 is TGTGCCAGCGTACAGACAGGGGGGATGGATGGCTACACCTTC.

The V gene is TRBV18, the J gene TRBJ2-3; no reliable D call. Germline CDR1 reads KGHSH; CDR2 reads LQKENI. Trimming cost V 2 bases and J 1 base, with 13 bases left between them. This CDR3 is built from 16 residues. The CDR3 DNA sequence: TGTGCCAGCTCACCATATACCCAGGCTCGCACAGATACGCAGTATTTT. Its protein is CASSPYTQARTDTQYF.

The CDR3 sequence is CASSGRLAATTDTQYF. CDR3 sequence (DNA): TGTGCCAGCAGCGGCCGACTAGCGGCCACCACAGATACGCAGTATTTT. The rearrangement uses TRBV9 and TRBJ2-3; TRBD2 matches 9 bases. The CDR3 has 16 residues. With 3 bases clipped from V and 2 bases from J, the junction kept 7 bases outside the gene matches. In germline, CDR1 is SGDLS, CDR2 YYNGEE.

The chain couples TRBV6-5 to TRBJ2-5, with 7 bases lining up with TRBD1. Germline V gene data show CDR1 as MNHEY and CDR2 as SVGAGI. V shed 5 bases and J 1 base; nucleotides not matched to a gene: 7. The CDR3 contains 15 residues. This chain's CDR3 is CASSPNTGVQETQYF. The CDR3 DNA reads TGTGCCAGCAGTCCAAATACAGGGGTCCAAGAGACCCAGTACTTC.

For the CDR3, the DNA is TGCGCCAGCAGCGGCAGCGGGGGGACCTACGAGCAGTACTTC. This translates into CASSGSGGTYEQYF. This chain links TRBV5-1 with TRBJ2-7, with 9 bases identical to TRBD2. J lost 2 bases, V lost 4 bases, and 4 bases had no gene match. CDR1 is SGHRS and CDR2 is YFSETQ in the germline V gene. CDR3 length equals 14 residues.

This rearrangement joins TRBV9 to TRBJ1-6; 8 bases line up with TRBD1. Germline lookup yields CDR1 SGDLS and CDR2 YYNGEE. V gave up 4 bases and J gave up 8 bases; unmatched junction bases: 8. The CDR3 is made up of 15 amino acids. DNA of the CDR3: TGTGCCAGCAGCCTTAGGACAGGGACAGATTCACCCCTCCACTTT. Translated, it gives CASSLRTGTDSPLHF.

The chain employs TRBV9 and TRBJ2-2; 9 bases are a match to TRBD1. This CDR3 region has 16 residues. With V trimmed by 2 bases and J by 5 bases, 7 bases remained unmatched. Per the germline V gene, CDR1 is SGDLS and CDR2 is YYNGEE. CDR3 nucleotide sequence: TGTGCCAGCAGCGTCCGGGACAGGGAAGCAACCGGGGAGCTGTTTTTT. Its translation: CASSVRDREATGELFF.

The rearrangement links TRBV5-1 to TRBJ2-2; 7 bases align to TRBD2. Germline CDR1 reads SGHRS; CDR2 reads YFSETQ. This CDR3 is 15 amino acids long. J lost 7 bases, V lost 4 bases, and 10 bases had no gene match. CDR3 sequence reads: CASSAAGTIIGELFF. The CDR3 nucleotides are TGCGCCAGCAGCGCTGCCGGGACTATAATCGGGGAGCTGTTTTTT.

The chain recombines TRBV5-6 with TRBJ2-1, with TRBD1 as a possible D gene (6 bases). V was pared by 4 bases and J by 1 base, with 15 bases between. CDR3 length: 16 amino acids. CDR1 and CDR2 from the germline V gene are SGHDT and YYEEEE. CDR3 loop: CASSLYRDQSYNEQFF. DNA for the CDR3: TGTGCCAGCAGCCTATACAGGGATCAATCCTACAATGAGCAGTTCTTC.

The CDR3 DNA sequence: TGTGCCAGCAGCCCATCCTCCGGTGGGACAGGGCGCTACACCTTC. Its protein is CASSPSSGGTGRYTF. The rearrangement joins TRBV7-2 to TRBJ1-2; 9 bases map to TRBD1. V lost 5 bases, J lost 9 bases, and 13 bases stayed unmatched. There are 15 residues in the CDR3. The V gene's germline CDR1 is SGHTA and CDR2 FQGNSA.

The J gene is TRBJ1-5, the V gene TRBV28, with 10 bases matching TRBD1. Germline assignment: CDR1 MDHEN and CDR2 SYDVKM. The CDR3 is 15 amino acids. With 4 bases clipped from V and 4 bases from J, the junction kept 4 bases outside the gene matches. The CDR3 DNA is TGTGCCAGCAGTTCCGGGACAGGGGTAAATCAGCCCCAGCATTTT. It encodes CASSSGTGVNQPQHF. The full variable domain, with the rest looked up from reference TRBV28 and TRBJ1-5, is DVKVTQSSRYLVKRTGEKVFLECVQDMDHENMFWYRQDPGLGLRLIYFSYDVKMKEKGDIPEGYSVSREKKERFSLILESASTNQTSMYLCASSSGTGVNQPQHFGDGTRLSIL.

The rearrangement uses TRBV6-1 and TRBJ1-5; D is uncertain. Germline-derived CDR1 and CDR2 are MNHNS and SASEGT. Trimming cost V 2 bases and J 2 bases, with 22 bases left between them. This CDR3 comprises 19 residues. The CDR3 protein is CASSELMEGTEDGNQPQHF. DNA for the CDR3: TGTGCCAGCAGTGAACTTATGGAGGGAACGGAAGATGGCAATCAGCCCCAGCATTTT.

The chain links TRBV12-5 to TRBJ2-5, with D possibly TRBD2 on 8 matching bases. In germline, CDR1 is LGHNT, CDR2 FRNRAP. The V end lost 6 bases, the J end lost 5 bases, and 22 bases lay between the germline ends. The CDR3 is made up of 16 amino acids. The CDR3 region is CASGKDRSPGGETQYF. The CDR3 bases are TGTGCTAGTGGGAAGGACAGGAGTCCGGGAGGGGAGACCCAGTACTTC.

The chain recombines TRBV5-6 with TRBJ1-2, with D tentatively TRBD1 (5 bases). Germline V gene sequence: CDR1 SGHDT, CDR2 YYEEEE. CDR3 length: 13 residues. Trimming removed 4 bases at V and 2 bases at J, with 9 bases between. The CDR3 here is CASSGQPNYGYTF. CDR3 sequence (DNA): TGTGCCAGCAGCGGACAACCGAACTATGGCTACACCTTC.

CDR3 residues: CASSRTGGNTEAFF. For the CDR3, the DNA is TGTGCCAGTAGCCGGACAGGGGGAAATACTGAAGCTTTCTTT. This chain uses TRBV19 with TRBJ1-1; 10 nucleotides match TRBD1. V gave up 6 bases and J gave up 5 bases; unmatched junction bases: 6. Germline CDR1 reads LNHDA; CDR2 reads SQIVND (reference sequence). The CDR3 loop spans 14 amino acids.

The chain is built from TRBV2 and TRBJ2-1; possible D gene TRBD1, 6 bases. Trimming took 2 bases from V and 3 from J, leaving 11 bases between them. Per the germline V gene, CDR1 is SNHLY and CDR2 is FYNNEI. This CDR3 is built from 15 residues. CDR3 DNA: TGTGCCAGCAGTGAAATAGGGGGAAGCTACAATGAGCAGTTCTTC. Its protein product is CASSEIGGSYNEQFF.

The chain couples TRBV10-3 to TRBJ1-2; D might be TRBD1 (5 bases). With 0 bases removed from V and 6 bases from J, the gap between germline ends came to 8 bases. The CDR3 extends over 13 amino acids. Germline V lookup: CDR1 ENHRY, CDR2 SYGVKD. This CDR3 is CAISESTVHGYTF. In DNA, the CDR3 is TGTGCCATCAGTGAGTCGACAGTGCATGGCTACACCTTC.

The chain combines TRBV6-6 with TRBJ2-3; 7 positions agree with TRBD2. The germline gives CDR1 MNHNY, CDR2 SVGAGI (reference sequence). The CDR3 loop spans 15 amino acids. The trim removed 5 bases at V and 4 bases at J, leaving 9 bases unmatched. The CDR3 nucleotides read TGTGCCAGCAGTGGGCGCGGGGGTGGGTCAGATACGCAGTATTTT. Its translation is CASSGRGGGSDTQYF.